The source of this T cell receptor beta chain is a study of blood T cells in healthy people across ages. Study-wide findings and caveats: Fewer expanded clones and more diversity marked long-lived versus aged donors. Conclusively comparing naive with antigen-experienced cells was impossible with unsorted PBMCs. Changes in expanded clonotypes were possibly confounded, as the CMV status of donors was unknown.

Each sample gave at least 6 million isolated PBMCs. Then a second PCR, running about 6 to 12 cycles, was carried out with a sample-barcoded 5' primer and a J-beta primer mix. TCRdb analysed the 5' RACE reads with MiXCR anew, one entry per CDR3 protein. The table has around 1,800,000 distinct CDR3 sequences, roughly 43% seen once. V dropped 8 bases and J dropped 7 bases, with 20 bases sitting between them. Per germline, CDR1 MDHEN and CDR2 SYDVKM. This CDR3 contains 14 residues. This clonotype was detected a few times. What it binds is unknown. This clonotype originated in a human donor in good health. The J gene is TRBJ1-2, the V gene TRBV28, with a tentative D call TRBD1 (5 bases). The sequencing sample was made of blood. This CDR3 is CASHAGGGDGGYTF. CDR3 nucleotide sequence: TGTGCCAGCCATGCCGGGGGAGGGGATGGTGGCTACACCTTC.